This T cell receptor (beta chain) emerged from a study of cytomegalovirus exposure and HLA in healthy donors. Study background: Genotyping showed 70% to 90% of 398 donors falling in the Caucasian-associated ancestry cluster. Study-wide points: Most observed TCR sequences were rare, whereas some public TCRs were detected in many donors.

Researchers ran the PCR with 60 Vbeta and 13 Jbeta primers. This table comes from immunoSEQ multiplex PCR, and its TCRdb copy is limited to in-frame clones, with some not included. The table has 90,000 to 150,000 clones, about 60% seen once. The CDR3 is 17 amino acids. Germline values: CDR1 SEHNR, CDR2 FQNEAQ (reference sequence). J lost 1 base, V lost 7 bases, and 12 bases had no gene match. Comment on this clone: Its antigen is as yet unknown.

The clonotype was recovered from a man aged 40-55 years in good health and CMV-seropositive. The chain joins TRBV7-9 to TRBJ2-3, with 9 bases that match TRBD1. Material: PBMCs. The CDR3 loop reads CASTPTPGQGGTDTQYF. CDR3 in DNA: TGTGCCAGCACCCCCACCCCGGGACAGGGAGGCACAGATACGCAGTATTTT. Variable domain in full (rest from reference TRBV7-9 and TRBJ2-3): DTGVSQNPRHKITKRGQNVTFRCDPISEHNRLYWYRQTLGQGPEFLTYFQNEAQLEKSRLLSDRFSAERPKGSFSTLEIQRTEQGDSAMYLCASTPTPGQGGTDTQYFGPGTRLTVL.